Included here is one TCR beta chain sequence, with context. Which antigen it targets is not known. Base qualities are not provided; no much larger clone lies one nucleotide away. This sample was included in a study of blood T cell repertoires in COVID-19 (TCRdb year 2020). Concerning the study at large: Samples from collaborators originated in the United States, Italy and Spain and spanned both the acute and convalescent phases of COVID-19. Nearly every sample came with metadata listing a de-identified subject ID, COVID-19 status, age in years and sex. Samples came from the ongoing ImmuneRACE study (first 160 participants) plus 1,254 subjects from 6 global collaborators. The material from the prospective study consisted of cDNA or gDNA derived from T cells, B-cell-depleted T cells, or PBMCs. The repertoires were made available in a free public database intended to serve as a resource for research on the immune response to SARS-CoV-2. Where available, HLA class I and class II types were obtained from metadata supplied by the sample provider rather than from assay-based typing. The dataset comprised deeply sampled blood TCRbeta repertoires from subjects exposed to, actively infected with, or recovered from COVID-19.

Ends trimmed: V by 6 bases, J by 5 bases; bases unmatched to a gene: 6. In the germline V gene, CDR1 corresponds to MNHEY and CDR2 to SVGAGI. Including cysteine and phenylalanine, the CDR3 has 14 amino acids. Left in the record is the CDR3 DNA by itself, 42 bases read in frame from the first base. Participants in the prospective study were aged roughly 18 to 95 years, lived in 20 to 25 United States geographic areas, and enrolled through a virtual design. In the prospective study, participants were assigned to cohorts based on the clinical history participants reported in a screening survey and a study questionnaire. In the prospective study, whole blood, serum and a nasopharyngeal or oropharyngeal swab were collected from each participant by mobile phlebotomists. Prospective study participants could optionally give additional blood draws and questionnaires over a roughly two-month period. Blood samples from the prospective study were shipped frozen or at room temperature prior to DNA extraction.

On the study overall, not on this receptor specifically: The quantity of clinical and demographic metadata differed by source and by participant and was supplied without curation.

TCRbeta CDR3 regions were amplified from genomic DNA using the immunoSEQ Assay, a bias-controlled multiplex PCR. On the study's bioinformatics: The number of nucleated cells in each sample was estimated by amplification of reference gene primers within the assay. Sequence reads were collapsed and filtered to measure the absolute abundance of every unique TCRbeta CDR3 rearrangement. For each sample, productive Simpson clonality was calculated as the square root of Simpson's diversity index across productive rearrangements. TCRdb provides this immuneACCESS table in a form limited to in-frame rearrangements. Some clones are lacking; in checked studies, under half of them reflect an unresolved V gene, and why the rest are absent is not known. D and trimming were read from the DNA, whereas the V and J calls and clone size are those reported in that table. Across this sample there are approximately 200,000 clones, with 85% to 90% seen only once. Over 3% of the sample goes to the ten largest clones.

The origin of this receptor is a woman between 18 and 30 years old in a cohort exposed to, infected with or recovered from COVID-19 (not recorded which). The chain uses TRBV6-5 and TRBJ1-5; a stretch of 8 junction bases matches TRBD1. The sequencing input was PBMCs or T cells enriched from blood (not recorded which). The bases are TGTGCCAGCAGGAGGACAGGGAAAGATCAGCCCCAGCATTTT. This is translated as CASRRTGKDQPQHF.